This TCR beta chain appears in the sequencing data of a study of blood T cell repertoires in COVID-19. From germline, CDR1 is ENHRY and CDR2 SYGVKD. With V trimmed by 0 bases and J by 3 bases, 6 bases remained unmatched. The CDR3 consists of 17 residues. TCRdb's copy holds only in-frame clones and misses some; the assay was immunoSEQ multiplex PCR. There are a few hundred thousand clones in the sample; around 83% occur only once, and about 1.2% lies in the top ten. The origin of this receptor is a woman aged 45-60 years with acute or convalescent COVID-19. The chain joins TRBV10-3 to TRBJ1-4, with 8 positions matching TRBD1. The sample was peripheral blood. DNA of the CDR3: TGTGCCATCAGTGAGTCGCGGGGACAGGCTTCTAATGAAAAACTGTTTTTT. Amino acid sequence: CAISESRGQASNEKLFF.